One and the same sample provided the 10 T cell receptor beta chains below, sequenced in a study of early T cells in non-severe SARS-CoV-2 infection. A single record per CDR3 protein comes from TCRdb applying MiXCR to the 5' RACE reads. Among some 30,000 distinct CDR3 sequences listed, about 4.5% were seen once. Input material: whole blood. Receptors originate from an adult who was a healthcare worker with PCR-confirmed SARS-CoV-2 infection or an uninfected control (not recorded which).

There are a few counts of this clonotype. The CDR3 coding sequence is TGTGCCAGCAGCTTCGGGACAGGGCGAACCGGGGAGCTGTTTTTT. Protein: CASSFGTGRTGELFF. The gene calls are TRBV7-8 and TRBJ2-2; 9 nucleotides line up with TRBD1. The germline V gene encodes CDR1 SGHVS and CDR2 FQNEAQ. The CDR3 has 15 residues. The J segment lost 5 bases and the V segment lost 3 bases, leaving 4 bases of the junction unmatched.

Many counts were recorded for this clonotype. J is TRBJ2-5 and V is TRBV29-1, with D tentatively TRBD1 (5 bases). From germline, CDR1 is SQVTM and CDR2 ANQGSEA. Trimming shortened V by 4 bases and J by 5 bases, and 11 bases separated the two germline ends. CDR3 size: 12 residues. The CDR3 DNA reads TGCAGCGTTGGGCAGGGTCGGGAGACCCAGTACTTC. Protein: CSVGQGRETQYF. Full variable domain (missing parts from reference TRBV29-1 and TRBJ2-5): SAVISQKPSRDICQRGTSLTIQCQVDSQVTMMFWYRQQPGQSLTLIATANQGSEATYESGFVIDKFPISRPNLTFSTLTVSNMSPEDSSIYLCSVGQGRETQYFGPGTRLLVL.

This clonotype has ten or more counts. The gene calls are TRBV5-1 and TRBJ2-7, with 9 bases that match TRBD1. The CDR3 runs 15 residues. Germline V CDR1 and CDR2: SGHRS, YFSETQ. With V trimmed by 4 bases and J by 5 bases, 10 bases remained unmatched. The CDR3 coding sequence is TGCGCCAGCAGCCACAAACTACAGGGGGCCAACGAGCAGTACTTC. As protein: CASSHKLQGANEQYF.

CDR3 sequence (DNA): TGTGCCAGCAGCGTAGCCAGGGGAGAGAATTCACCCCTCCACTTT. As protein: CASSVARGENSPLHF. The gene calls are TRBV9 and TRBJ1-6, with a tentative D call TRBD1 (6 bases). Trimming took 0 bases from V and 7 from J, leaving 11 bases between them. The CDR3 spans 15 residues. Per germline, CDR1 SGDLS and CDR2 YYNGEE.

This sequence joins TRBV6-2 or TRBV6-3 and TRBJ2-7, with D perhaps TRBD1 (5 bases). CDR1 is MNHEY, CDR2 SVGEGT, per germline. V was shortened by 3 bases and J by 3 bases, with 9 bases between the two germline ends. The CDR3 consists of 13 residues. This CDR3 reads CASSYTTVYEQYF. CDR3 in DNA: TGTGCCAGCAGTTATACGACAGTCTACGAGCAGTACTTC.

This clonotype has just a few counts. The chain recombines TRBV5-1 with TRBJ2-1; 10 nucleotides match TRBD2. V lost 5 bases, J lost 6 bases, and 5 bases stayed unmatched. This CDR3 comprises 14 residues. The germline CDR1 and CDR2 sequences are SGHRS and YFSETQ. The CDR3 spells CASRLLAGVNEQFF. CDR3 nucleotide sequence: TGCGCCAGCAGATTGCTAGCGGGAGTCAATGAGCAGTTCTTC.

The J gene is TRBJ1-1, the V gene TRBV7-9; the D is unclear. This CDR3 has 14 amino acids. Germline values: CDR1 SEHNR, CDR2 FQNEAQ (reference sequence). V was trimmed by 4 bases and J by 4 bases, leaving 13 bases between them. CDR3 DNA: TGTGCCAGCAGCTCAGACCGTCCCGGCACTGAAGCTTTCTTT. Translating it yields CASSSDRPGTEAFF.

This chain connects TRBV2 to TRBJ2-1; possibly TRBD1 or TRBD2 for D (7 bases each). CDR1 and CDR2 from the germline V gene are SNHLY and FYNNEI. This CDR3 has 15 residues. V lost 6 bases to trimming and J lost 4 bases, with 16 bases between them. DNA of the CDR3: TGTGCCAGCAGAAGGGGGGGGACAGAATACAATGAGCAGTTCTTC. As protein: CASRRGGTEYNEQFF.

This clonotype was recorded at least ten times. The rearrangement uses TRBV5-1 and TRBJ2-7, with 12 bases fitting TRBD1. This CDR3 spans 15 amino acids. Germline lookup yields CDR1 SGHRS and CDR2 YFSETQ. V gave up 7 bases and J gave up 4 bases; unmatched junction bases: 9. DNA of the CDR3: TGCGCCAGCCGCTCCGGGACAGGGGGCTGGTACGAGCAGTACTTC. Translated: CASRSGTGGWYEQYF.

This clonotype was recorded at least ten times. The J gene is TRBJ1-3, the V gene TRBV19; D ambiguous. The CDR3 runs 15 residues. Trimming removed 4 bases at V and 4 bases at J, with 14 bases between. The germline V gene encodes CDR1 LNHDA and CDR2 SQIVND (reference sequence). CDR3 bases: TGTGCCAGTAGTACCCGGAGAGCGCAAGGAAACACCATATATTTT. Its protein is CASSTRRAQGNTIYF.